The sequence of this T cell receptor (beta chain) was determined in a study of blood T cell repertoires in COVID-19. In regard to this clone: Other DNA sequences from this sample encode an identical CDR3 as well.

Trimming stripped 4 bases from V and 2 bases from J, with 4 bases between. Germline V lookup: CDR1 KGHDR, CDR2 SFDVKD. There are 12 residues in the CDR3. Assay used: immunoSEQ multiplex PCR; TCRdb lists only in-frame clones, some missing. The data contain around 200,000 clones, roughly nine tenths of them singletons. The TCR originated in a woman in her forties with acute COVID-19. This sequence joins TRBV24-1 and TRBJ1-2; D is unclear. The specimen sequenced was PBMCs or T cells enriched from blood (not recorded which). The DNA for the CDR3 is TGTGCCACCAGTGACCCGAACTATGGCTACACCTTC. It encodes CATSDPNYGYTF.